This is a list of T cell receptor beta chains from one sample in a study of shared clonotypes between healthy human individuals. Only in-frame clones appear in the TCRdb table, and some are missing; sequencing was by immunoSEQ multiplex PCR. The sample has 1.4 million to 1.5 million clones, over 95% seen once. Sequencing used naive CD4+ T cells sorted from blood. The receptor set was obtained from a young man in good health. Each CDR3 is given with its conserved first and last residue. A D gene is named only where the DNA matches it firmly. The listing skips clone size in some rows; elsewhere it reads once, few, many or a size class.

J | V | D | size | CDR3 | DNA
TRBJ2-1 | TRBV7-2 | TRBD2 | - | CASSLTSGTYNEQFF | TGTGCCAGCAGCTTAACTAGCGGGACCTACAATGAGCAGTTCTTC
TRBJ2-7 | TRBV7-2 | - | - | CASSLDGNSNYEQYF | TGTGCCAGCAGCTTAGACGGTAATAGCAACTACGAGCAGTACTTC
TRBJ2-1 | TRBV6-5 | TRBD2 | - | CASSAGLAGPQFF | TGTGCCAGCAGTGCGGGACTAGCGGGACCTCAGTTCTTC
TRBJ2-5 | TRBV30 | - | - | CAWSEVLVEETQYF | TGTGCCTGGAGTGAGGTCCTAGTCGAAGAGACCCAGTACTTC
TRBJ2-1 | TRBV5-4 | TRBD2 | - | CASSATIQRETTYNEQFF | TGTGCCAGCAGCGCCACCATTCAGCGGGAGACCACCTACAATGAGCAGTTCTTC
TRBJ2-7 | TRBV28 | - | - | CASSLRPGWYEQYF | TGTGCCAGCAGTTTAAGGCCAGGGTGGTACGAGCAGTACTTC
TRBJ1-4 | TRBV10-2 | - | - | CASRAPGNEKLFF | TGCGCCAGCAGAGCCCCCGGTAATGAAAAACTGTTTTTT
TRBJ1-5 | TRBV5-1 | TRBD1 | - | CASSLAGGYNQPQHF | TGCGCCAGCAGCTTGGCAGGGGGGTACAATCAGCCCCAGCATTTT
TRBJ2-7 | TRBV5-1 | - | few | CASSREPTSGSNTYEQYF | TGCGCCAGCAGCAGAGAACCAACCAGCGGATCGAACACCTACGAGCAGTACTTC
TRBJ2-1 | TRBV11-2 | TRBD2 | - | CASSAGLAAYNEQFF | TGTGCCAGCAGCGCGGGACTAGCGGCATACAATGAGCAGTTCTTC
TRBJ2-7 | TRBV21-1 | - | - | CASSKVMGGSSDCEQYF | TGTGCCAGCAGCAAAGTAATGGGGGGAAGTTCAGATTGCGAGCAGTACTTC
TRBJ2-3 | TRBV25-1 | - | - | CASSDLWAAPSSTDTQYF | TGTGCCAGCAGTGACTTGTGGGCCGCACCATCTAGCACAGATACGCAGTATTTT
TRBJ2-5 | TRBV28 | TRBD1 | once | CASSLSWDSKETQYF | TGTGCCAGCAGTTTATCGTGGGACAGTAAAGAGACCCAGTACTTC
TRBJ2-3 | TRBV18 | - | - | CASSVIEGSLTDTQYF | TGTGCCAGCTCCGTAATAGAGGGGTCTCTCACAGATACGCAGTATTTT
TRBJ2-3 | TRBV5-4 | TRBD1 | - | CASSPSGQETDTQYF | TGTGCCAGCAGCCCCTCTGGACAGGAGACAGATACGCAGTATTTT
TRBJ2-1 | TRBV7-6 | TRBD2 | - | CASSFPSGRGGDEQFF | TGTGCCAGCAGCTTCCCTAGCGGGAGAGGTGGCGATGAGCAGTTCTTC
TRBJ1-5 | TRBV7-8 | TRBD1 | - | CASSLGDREGNQPQHF | TGTGCCAGCAGCTTAGGGGACAGGGAGGGCAATCAGCCCCAGCATTTT
TRBJ2-5 | TRBV28 | - | few | CASSSPSRKGRETQYF | TGTGCCAGCAGTTCCCCTAGCAGAAAGGGTCGAGAGACCCAGTACTTC
TRBJ2-7 | TRBV7-9 | - | - | CASSPLGDSNEQYF | TGTGCCAGCAGTCCCTTAGGGGATAGTAACGAGCAGTACTTC
TRBJ2-1 | TRBV10-1 | TRBD2 | - | CASSEGGSLDEQFF | TGCGCCAGCAGTGAAGGCGGGAGTCTCGATGAGCAGTTCTTC
TRBJ1-5 | TRBV7-2 | - | - | CASSLTINQPQHF | TGTGCCAGCAGCTTGACAATCAATCAGCCCCAGCATTTT
TRBJ2-1 | TRBV7-6 | TRBD2 | - | CASSLGTSAYNEQFF | TGTGCCAGCAGCTTAGGGACTAGCGCGTACAATGAGCAGTTCTTC
TRBJ1-1 | TRBV5-1 | TRBD1 | once | CASSLLPTGTGNTEAFF | TGCGCCAGCAGCTTGCTTCCAACCGGGACAGGGAACACTGAAGCTTTCTTT
TRBJ2-3 | TRBV19 | TRBD2 | - | CASSILGLAGVTDTQYF | TGTGCCAGTAGTATCTTGGGGCTAGCGGGGGTGACAGATACGCAGTATTTT
TRBJ2-2 | TRBV7-9 | - | - | CASSSVVNTGELFF | TGTGCCAGCAGCTCGGTCGTTAACACCGGGGAGCTGTTTTTT
TRBJ2-2 | TRBV7-3 | TRBD2 | - | CASSQGLAWSGELFF | TGTGCCAGCAGCCAAGGACTAGCGTGGTCCGGGGAGCTGTTTTTT
TRBJ1-1 | TRBV18 | - | - | CASSPPRARRGTEAFF | TGTGCCAGCTCACCTCCCCGGGCCCGGCGGGGCACTGAAGCTTTCTTT
TRBJ2-5 | TRBV5-1 | TRBD1 | - | CASSLAPRTGLETQYF | TGCGCCAGCAGCTTGGCCCCTAGGACAGGGCTGGAGACCCAGTACTTC
TRBJ2-7 | TRBV11-2 | - | - | CASSGAGAPAYEQYF | TGTGCCAGCAGCGGAGCAGGGGCGCCCGCCTACGAGCAGTACTTC
TRBJ2-7 | TRBV30 | TRBD1 | - | CAGSRDRGYEQYF | TGTGCCGGTAGCCGGGACAGGGGCTACGAGCAGTACTTC
TRBJ2-3 | TRBV7-2 | TRBD2 | - | CASRDGTSGPVDTQYF | TGTGCCAGCAGGGACGGGACTAGCGGTCCGGTAGATACGCAGTATTTT
TRBJ2-7 | TRBV9 | - | - | CASSVVPGAYEQYF | TGTGCCAGCAGCGTAGTGCCAGGGGCCTACGAGCAGTACTTC
TRBJ1-5 | TRBV27 | - | - | CASSLKGYQPQHF | TGTGCCAGCAGTTTAAAGGGGTACCAGCCCCAGCATTTT
TRBJ2-7 | TRBV11-3 | - | - | CASSLDLGHEQYF | TGTGCCAGCAGCTTAGATCTGGGCCACGAGCAGTACTTC
TRBJ2-3 | TRBV9 | - | - | CASSVKLVPDTQYF | TGTGCCAGCAGCGTAAAGCTAGTTCCAGATACGCAGTATTTT
TRBJ1-5 | TRBV7-6 | - | - | CASSSGTVYQPQHF | TGTGCCAGCAGCTCCGGGACCGTCTATCAGCCCCAGCATTTT
TRBJ1-2 | TRBV6-4 | - | - | CASSDPGVGYTF | TGTGCCAGCAGTGACCCCGGGGTCGGCTACACCTTC
TRBJ1-5 | TRBV29-1 | TRBD1 | - | CSVAGTGGQPQHF | TGCAGCGTTGCCGGGACAGGTGGTCAGCCCCAGCATTTT
TRBJ1-1 | TRBV5-3 | - | - | CARSLVPEAFF | TGTGCCAGAAGCTTGGTCCCCGAAGCTTTCTTT
TRBJ1-5 | TRBV30 | - | - | CAWSVGGSYSNQPQHF | TGTGCCTGGAGTGTCGGCGGGTCATATAGCAATCAGCCCCAGCATTTT
TRBJ2-3 | TRBV5-1 | - | - | CASSFGGLGSTDTQYF | TGCGCCAGCAGCTTTGGTGGGCTCGGGAGCACAGATACGCAGTATTTT
TRBJ1-1 | TRBV25-1 | TRBD1 | - | CASSRDRGSGSTEAFF | TGTGCCAGCAGTCGAGACAGGGGAAGCGGCAGCACTGAAGCTTTCTTT
TRBJ1-4 | TRBV19 | - | once | CASSIVGGRRDEKLFF | TGTGCCAGTAGTATAGTTGGGGGACGGCGCGATGAAAAACTGTTTTTT
TRBJ1-5 | TRBV5-1 | TRBD1 | - | CASSFTGGDQPQHF | TGCGCCAGCAGCTTCACAGGGGGCGACCAGCCCCAGCATTTT
TRBJ1-1 | TRBV5-1 | - | - | CASSPEGRFEAFF | TGCGCCAGCAGCCCCGAGGGTAGATTTGAAGCTTTCTTT
TRBJ2-7 | TRBV5-4 | TRBD2 | - | CASSLGGLWAGEHSYEQYF | TGTGCCAGCAGCTTGGGAGGTTTGTGGGCGGGGGAACACTCCTACGAGCAGTACTTC
TRBJ2-4 | TRBV5-4 | - | - | CASSPTPGENIQYF | TGTGCCAGCAGCCCGACTCCCGGGGAGAACATTCAGTACTTC
TRBJ2-2 | TRBV7-2 | - | - | CASSPMPGTGELFF | TGTGCCAGCAGCCCCATGCCGGGCACCGGGGAGCTGTTTTTT
TRBJ2-7 | TRBV28 | TRBD1 | - | CASSLPKGQAYEQYF | TGTGCCAGCAGTTTACCGAAGGGACAGGCCTACGAGCAGTACTTC
TRBJ2-2 | TRBV9 | TRBD2 | - | CASSTAGLAGGNTGELFF | TGTGCCAGCAGCACGGCGGGACTAGCGGGAGGGAACACCGGGGAGCTGTTTTTT
TRBJ1-3 | TRBV18 | TRBD1 | - | CASSHGQGSSGNTIYF | TGTGCCAGCTCACACGGACAGGGGAGCTCTGGAAACACCATATATTTT
TRBJ1-5 | TRBV6-1 | - | - | CASSELGNQPQHF | TGTGCCAGCAGTGAGTTAGGCAATCAGCCCCAGCATTTT